The 19 T cell receptor beta chains in this list originate from one sample, sequenced in a study of blood T cell repertoires in COVID-19. Profiling relied on immunoSEQ multiplex PCR, and the TCRdb table lists in-frame clones only, not all of them. The top ten hold 0.7% of the sample, which has approximately 480,000 clones, about nine tenths seen once. The sequencing input was PBMCs or T cells enriched from blood (not recorded which). The receptor set was obtained from a woman between 18 and 29 years old who had recovered from COVID-19.

CDR3 sequence (DNA): TGTGCCAGTAGTATTCGGACCGCCGAGGGATCACCCCTCCACTTT. Residues: CASSIRTAEGSPLHF. This chain connects TRBV19 to TRBJ1-6; D is unclear. Germline V gene sequence: CDR1 LNHDA, CDR2 SQIVND (reference sequence). Trimming cost V 3 bases and J 10 bases, with 16 bases left between them. The CDR3 is 15 amino acids.

CDR3 nucleotide sequence: TGTGCCAGCAGCTTAGAAGCGGGGCTACAAGAGACCCAGTACTTC. Amino acid sequence: CASSLEAGLQETQYF. The gene calls are TRBV11-2 and TRBJ2-5; 7 positions match TRBD2. V was clipped by 0 bases and J by 2 bases; unmatched bases: 3. Looked up from germline, CDR1 is SGHAT and CDR2 is FQNNGV. The length of the CDR3 is 15 residues.

Turning to this clone: This same CDR3 is encoded by further DNA sequences in the sample. The chain combines TRBV19 with TRBJ1-2; D is undetermined. The V end was cut by 4 bases, the J end by 5 bases, with 8 bases between. This CDR3 is 12 amino acids long. Germline loops: CDR1 LNHDA, CDR2 SQIVND (reference sequence). The CDR3 loop is CASSRTEYGYTF. The CDR3 DNA follows: TGTGCCAGTAGTAGGACTGAGTATGGCTACACCTTC.

This chain connects TRBV5-8 to TRBJ1-1, with D perhaps TRBD1 (5 bases). Per the germline V gene, CDR1 is SGHTS and CDR2 is YDEGEE. V lost 4 bases and J lost 2, with 15 bases in between. CDR3 size: 15 residues. CDR3 protein: CASSVGRQGNTEAFF. The CDR3 DNA is TGTGCCAGCAGCGTTGGGCGGCAGGGAAACACTGAAGCTTTCTTT. The variable domain in full, completed from reference TRBV5-8 and TRBJ1-1, reads EAGVTQSPTHLIKTRGQQATLRCSPISGHTSVYWYQQALGLGLQFLLWYDEGEERNRGNFPPRFSGRQFPNYSSELNVNALELEDSALYLCASSVGRQGNTEAFFGQGTRLTVV.

V usage is TRBV7-9 and J usage is TRBJ1-4; perhaps TRBD1 as D (5 bases). The CDR3 covers 14 residues. CDR1 and CDR2 from the germline V gene are SEHNR and FQNEAQ (reference sequence). The V gene lost 5 bases and the J gene lost 1 base, with 8 bases spanning the gap. CDR3: CASSPTETNEKLFF. The CDR3 bases are TGTGCCAGCAGCCCGACAGAAACTAATGAAAAACTGTTTTTT.

This clone showed up just once. The chain employs TRBV18 and TRBJ1-1; D ambiguous. CDR1 is KGHSH, CDR2 LQKENI, per germline. The CDR3 extends over 13 amino acids. V was pared by 6 bases and J by 0 bases, with 8 bases between. CDR3 coding DNA: TGTGCCAGCTCCCAAGACTTGAACACTGAAGCTTTCTTT. Translation gives CASSQDLNTEAFF.

The J gene is TRBJ2-3, the V gene TRBV2, with a possible D match to TRBD2 (5 bases). Germline lookup yields CDR1 SNHLY and CDR2 FYNNEI. This CDR3 has 13 amino acids. Trimming removed 4 bases from V and 6 bases from J, with 11 bases in between. The CDR3 here is CASSVFGGDTQYF. In DNA form, the CDR3 reads TGTGCCAGCAGTGTTTTTGGCGGGGATACGCAGTATTTT. The variable domain in full, with the rest retrieved from reference TRBV2 and TRBJ2-3, is EPEVTQTPSHQVTQMGQEVILRCVPISNHLYFYWYRQILGQKVEFLVSFYNNEISEKSEIFDDQFSVERPDGSNFTLKIRSTKLEDSAMYFCASSVFGGDTQYFGPGTRLTVL.

This clone turned up a few times. The rearrangement joins TRBV28 to TRBJ2-1; TRBD2 agrees at 13 bases. Germline values: CDR1 MDHEN, CDR2 SYDVKM. The CDR3 loop spans 15 amino acids. V shed 5 bases, J shed 6 bases, and the junction held 4 bases outside the gene matches. The CDR3 DNA follows: TGTGCCAGCAGTCTAAGACTAGCGGGGGGCAATGAGCAGTTCTTC. It specifies CASSLRLAGGNEQFF.

This clone was counted between two and nine times. The chain links TRBV19 to TRBJ2-7; 9 bases align to TRBD1. This CDR3 is built from 15 residues. Germline values: CDR1 LNHDA, CDR2 SQIVND (reference sequence). V shed 7 bases and J 2 bases; nucleotides not matched to a gene: 9. The CDR3 coding sequence is TGTGCCAGTAAGAGTCAGGGACAGGGAGCCTACGAGCAGTACTTC. It codes for CASKSQGQGAYEQYF. Combining the CDR3 with reference TRBV19 and TRBJ2-7 gives the whole variable domain DGGITQSPKYLFRKEGQNVTLSCEQNLNHDAMYWYRQDPGQGLRLIYYSQIVNDFQKGDIAEGYSVSREKKESFPLTVTSAQKNPTAFYLCASKSQGQGAYEQYFGPGTRLTVT.

V is TRBV15 and J is TRBJ1-2; the D is unclear. CDR1 LNHNV and CDR2 YYDKDF come from the germline V gene (reference sequence). The CDR3 runs 14 residues. With 0 bases removed from V and 4 bases from J, the gap between germline ends came to 9 bases. Here the CDR3 DNA reads TGTGCCACCAGCAGAGATAACTCCCTCTATGGCTACACCTTC. Its translation is CATSRDNSLYGYTF.

CDR3 loop: CASSLVGTSTDTQYF. The CDR3 DNA reads TGTGCCAGCAGCCTCGTGGGGACTTCTACAGATACGCAGTATTTT. The chain employs TRBV3-1 (or the pseudogene TRBV3-2) and TRBJ2-3, with D possibly matching TRBD2 (6 bases). CDR3 size: 15 residues. Germline CDR1 LGHDT, CDR2 YNNKEL (reference sequence). Trimming took 4 bases from V and 3 from J, leaving 14 bases between them.

The rearrangement uses TRBV10-3 and TRBJ1-2, with D possibly being TRBD1 (5 bases). Germline V gene sequence: CDR1 ENHRY, CDR2 SYGVKD. Between the trimmed V and J ends, which lost 6 bases and 3 bases, there was a span of 11 bases. The CDR3 covers 13 residues. CDR3 nucleotides: TGTGCCATCAGCAGCAGGGAGGACTATGGCTACACCTTC. Protein sequence: CAISSREDYGYTF.

The chain employs TRBV18 and TRBJ1-5, with 12 bases fitting TRBD1. V lost 2 bases and J lost 7; bases outside the gene matches: 9. Germline V CDR1 and CDR2: KGHSH, LQKENI. This CDR3 region has 17 residues. The CDR3 DNA reads as TGTGCCAGCTCACCAGGTGGGGACAGGGGGCTTTCACAGCCCCAGCATTTT. It codes for CASSPGGDRGLSQPQHF.

The V call is TRBV28, the J call TRBJ1-4; 8 nucleotides agree with TRBD1. Trimming took 5 bases from V and 5 from J; bases not matched to a gene: 13. The CDR3 runs 17 residues. CDR1 is MDHEN, CDR2 SYDVKM, per germline. The CDR3 coding sequence is TGTGCCAGCAGTCCGAGCAACAGGGGGAAGTTGAATGAAAAACTGTTTTTT. The encoded protein is CASSPSNRGKLNEKLFF.

The chain has TRBV5-1 and TRBJ2-3; maybe TRBD2 (6 bases). CDR1 and CDR2 from the germline V gene are SGHRS and YFSETQ. The CDR3 spans 16 residues. V was shortened by 4 bases and J by 0 bases, with 15 bases between the two germline ends. The CDR3 here is CASSAGTAYSTDTQYF. Written as DNA, the CDR3 is TGCGCCAGCAGCGCGGGGACGGCCTATAGCACAGATACGCAGTATTTT.

The chain couples TRBV27 to TRBJ2-3; the match to TRBD2 covers 9 bases. CDR1 is MNHEY, CDR2 SMNVEV, per germline (reference sequence). The J segment lost 5 bases and the V segment lost 4 bases, leaving 10 bases of the junction unmatched. This CDR3 comprises 16 residues. CDR3 bases: TGTGCCAGCAGTTCCTACCGACTAGCGGACCGAGATACGCAGTATTTT. It codes for CASSSYRLADRDTQYF.

This clone was recorded once. The V and J genes are TRBV6-6 and TRBJ1-1, with TRBD1 as a possible D gene (6 bases). The V and J ends lost 5 bases and 0 bases respectively, with 13 bases between them. CDR1 and CDR2 (germline): MNHNY, SVGAGI (reference sequence). CDR3 length: 15 amino acids. The CDR3 region is CASSNAGQLNTEAFF. In DNA, the CDR3 is TGTGCCAGCAGTAACGCCGGACAGCTGAACACTGAAGCTTTCTTT.

The chain carries TRBV11-2 and TRBJ2-1; a possible D gene is TRBD2 (6 bases). The V end was cut by 1 base, the J end by 0 bases, with 10 bases between. CDR1 and CDR2 (germline): SGHAT, FQNNGV. This CDR3 region has 16 residues. The CDR3 DNA reads as TGTGCCAGCAGCTTAGTTATCGGGAGCTCCTACAATGAGCAGTTCTTC. It specifies CASSLVIGSSYNEQFF.

The chain is built from TRBV7-9 and TRBJ2-3, with 12 bases aligning to TRBD2. The CDR3 is 17 amino acids. V lost 8 bases and J lost 5; bases outside the gene matches: 14. Germline V gene data show CDR1 as SEHNR and CDR2 as FQNEAQ (reference sequence). The CDR3 spells CASRKAWTSGEEDTQYF. As DNA, the CDR3 is TGTGCCAGCCGCAAAGCTTGGACTAGCGGGGAGGAAGATACGCAGTATTTT.